This TCR beta chain appears in the sequencing data of a study of T cell changes during pregnancy in multiple sclerosis. Measured with immunoSEQ multiplex PCR; TCRdb has only the in-frame clones, and not every one. The table records some 71,000 clones, roughly nine tenths of them present only once. The source was CD4+ T cells from peripheral blood mononuclear cells, collected in the third trimester of pregnancy. This TCR derives from a female donor in good health, enrolled as a control in a pregnancy study.

The CDR3, as DNA: TGTGCCAGCTCACCCCAACAGGAGAACACTGAAGCTTTCTTT. Its translation: CASSPQQENTEAFF. V gene TRBV18 combines with J gene TRBJ1-1; a possible D gene is TRBD1 (5 bases). The CDR3 totals 14 residues. CDR1 is KGHSH, CDR2 LQKENI, per germline. Trimming pared 3 bases from V and 1 base from J, leaving 9 bases between.